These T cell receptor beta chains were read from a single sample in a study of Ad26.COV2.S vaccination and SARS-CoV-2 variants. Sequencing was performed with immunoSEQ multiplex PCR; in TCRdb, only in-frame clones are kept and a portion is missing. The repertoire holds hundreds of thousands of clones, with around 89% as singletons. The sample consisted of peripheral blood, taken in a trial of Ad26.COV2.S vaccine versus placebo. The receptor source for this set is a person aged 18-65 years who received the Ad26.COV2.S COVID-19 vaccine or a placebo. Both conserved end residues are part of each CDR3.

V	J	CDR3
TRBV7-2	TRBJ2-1	CASSKDRAGGDEQFF
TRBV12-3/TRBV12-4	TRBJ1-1	CASRGWDTEAFF
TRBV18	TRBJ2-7	CASSPTGTSYEQYF
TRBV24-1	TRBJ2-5	CATSTAGPFQETQYF
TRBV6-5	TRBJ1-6	CASSYVGGRNNSPLHF
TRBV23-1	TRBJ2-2	CASSNGGNLKLELFF
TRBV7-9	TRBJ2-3	CASSLAEGLTRTTDTQYF
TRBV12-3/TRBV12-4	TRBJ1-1	CASSVGARTEAFF
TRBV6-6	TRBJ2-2	CASSQRDSNTGELFF
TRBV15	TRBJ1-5	CATSTVSQGYVGDQPQHF
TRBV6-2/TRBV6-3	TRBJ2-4	CASSRTSALAKNIQYF
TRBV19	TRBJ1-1	CASSIVEDTEAFF
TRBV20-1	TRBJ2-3	CSASRGGPSTDTQYF
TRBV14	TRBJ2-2	CASSQGQSNTGELFF
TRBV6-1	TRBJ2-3	CASSDPVGLADTQYF
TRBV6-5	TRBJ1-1	CASSYGTANTEAFF
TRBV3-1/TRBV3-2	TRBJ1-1	CASSLQTGGPNTEAFF
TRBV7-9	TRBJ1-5	CASSPGYPNQPQHF
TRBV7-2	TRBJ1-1	CASSPGRGNTEAFF
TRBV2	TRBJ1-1	CASSSGTGVMRAFF
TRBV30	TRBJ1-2	CAWRFGGLYGYTF
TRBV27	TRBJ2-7	CASSLSPGRPIEQYF